This paragraph reports one TCR beta chain. Its target is not known. The data stem from a study of memory CD4+ T cells and cytomegalovirus serostatus. The study's findings and limits: CMV serostatus prediction reached median AUC approximately 0.96, or 0.89 with US-trained model. The CMV-associated TCR signature appears largely within the CD4+ memory repertoire.

Single viable CD3+CD4+CD8-CD45RO+ cells were sorted as the memory CD4+ T cells. Donors' CMV status reflects serum IgG against pp150, pp28, p38, p52. CDR3 length: 15 amino acids. Trimming cost V 2 bases and J 8 bases; bases outside gene matches: 11. CDR1 and CDR2 (germline): MNHEY, SVGAGI. Sequenced by immunoSEQ multiplex PCR; TCRdb stores in-frame clones only, minus some. This table holds 35,000 to 50,000 clones, 65% to 85% found once. The TCR comes from an adult in good health and CMV-seronegative. The sequenced sample was memory CD4+ T cells from blood. The chain combines TRBV6-5 with TRBJ2-7, with TRBD1 identical over 8 bases. The CDR3 region is CASSYQGAAAFQQYF. Written as DNA, the CDR3 is TGTGCCAGCAGTTACCAGGGGGCGGCGGCTTTCCAGCAGTACTTC.